This TCR beta chain was obtained from a study of blood T cell repertoires in COVID-19. In the study overall: From the United States, Italy and Spain came samples of acute and convalescent COVID-19. T cells, B-cell-depleted T cells, or PBMCs supplied cDNA or gDNA.

TCRdb keeps only in-frame clones here, not all; method: immunoSEQ multiplex PCR. The sample shows fewer than 65,000 clones, 85% to 90% of them seen only once. Seattle enrolled patients during active infection and tracked them longitudinally. Sequencing was done on a sample of peripheral blood. The sequence was obtained from a woman in her sixties with COVID-19, enrolled during active disease.

The CDR3 DNA reads TGTGCCAGCAGCGATGGAGGGTCCTATGGCTACACCTTC. Translated, it gives CASSDGGSYGYTF. The rearrangement links TRBV9 to TRBJ1-2, with unresolved D. The germline CDR1 and CDR2 sequences are SGDLS and YYNGEE. The V end was cut by 3 bases, the J end by 4 bases, with 10 bases between. This CDR3 has 13 amino acids. The complete variable domain, with remaining parts taken from reference TRBV9 and TRBJ1-2, reads DSGVTQTPKHLITATGQRVTLRCSPRSGDLSVYWYQQSLDQGLQFLIQYYNGEERAKGNILERFSAQQFPDLHSELNLSSLELGDSALYFCASSDGGSYGYTFGSGTRLTVV.